This T cell receptor beta chain was sequenced in a study of response to subunit inactivated influenza vaccine. Per the germline V gene, CDR1 is KGHSH and CDR2 is LQKENI. The CDR3 length is 12 residues. The V gene lost 5 bases and the J gene lost 3 bases, with 7 bases spanning the gap. MiXCR was run by TCRdb on the RT-PCR reads, yielding one entry per CDR3 protein. The table has more than 150,000 distinct CDR3 sequences, approximately 11% seen once. The sequence came from a man between 50 and 69 years old who received an inactivated influenza vaccine. Sequencing used CD8+ T cells sorted from PBMCs, obtained roughly 24 months after vaccination. The genes are TRBV18 and TRBJ1-1; D unresolved. The CDR3 DNA is TGTGCCAGCTCATATTCGTACACTGAAGCTTTCTTT. It translates to CASSYSYTEAFF. Using reference TRBV18 and TRBJ1-1 for the parts outside the CDR3, the full variable domain is NAGVMQNPRHLVRRRGQEARLRCSPMKGHSHVYWYRQLPEEGLKFMVYLQKENIIDESGMPKERFSAEFPKEGPSILRIQQVVRGDSAAYFCASSYSYTEAFFGQGTRLTVV.